The clone carrying this T cell receptor (beta chain) was seen a single time. Its matching antigen is unknown. The sample comes from a study of cytomegalovirus exposure and HLA in healthy donors. Overall study: Of the donors genotyped, approximately 400 in all, 75% to 85% fell in the Caucasian-associated ancestry cluster. Study outcomes and limitations: Later analysis found that TCR beta chains associated with HLA were more clonally expanded than other, equally common chains. In vitro data verified a few CMV-associated chains as specific for CMV antigens.

The PCR employed 60 Vbeta primers together with 13 Jbeta primers. Sequencing was performed with immunoSEQ multiplex PCR; in TCRdb, only in-frame clones are kept and a portion is missing. Of 150,000 or so clones listed, about three fifths were seen once; the top ten hold over 2.5%. Trimming removed 5 bases at V and 8 bases at J, with 9 bases between. Germline V gene lookup returns CDR1 PRHDT and CDR2 FYEKMQ (reference sequence). The CDR3 loop spans 11 amino acids. Material for sequencing was PBMCs. The V and J genes are TRBV13 and TRBJ1-2; D is ambiguous. This clonotype was sampled from a woman in her 30s in good health and CMV-seropositive. CDR3 sequence reads: CASSTGGGYTF. CDR3 in DNA: TGTGCCAGCAGCACCGGAGGGGGCTACACCTTC.